The clone carrying this T cell receptor (beta chain) was recorded once. J was trimmed by 5 bases and V by 2 bases; bases with no gene match: 3. From germline, CDR1 is LNHNV and CDR2 YYDKDF (reference sequence). This CDR3 has 13 residues. This entry is derived from a study of blood T cell repertoires in COVID-19. Study-level background: Whether acute or convalescent, the COVID-19 samples came from the United States, Italy and Spain. In each case, the material was cDNA or gDNA derived from T cells, B-cell-depleted T cells, or PBMCs.

As processed by the authors: Amplification of reference gene primers provided the estimated nucleated cell counts. The data were produced by immunoSEQ multiplex PCR, yet TCRdb's version contains in-frame clones alone and is incomplete. D and trimming were read from the DNA, whereas the V and J calls and clone size are those reported in that table. The sample yields over 25,000 clones, approximately 83% seen once. The TCR comes from a human donor in a cohort sampled during active COVID-19. This chain uses TRBV15 with TRBJ2-7; 7 nucleotides line up with TRBD1. The sample consisted of peripheral blood. CDR3 bases: TGTGCCACCAGCAGATGGGACAGCCACGAGCAGTACTTC. Encoded protein: CATSRWDSHEQYF.